The 9 T cell receptor beta chains reported below all come from one sample, sequenced in a study of cytomegalovirus exposure and HLA in healthy donors. The study ran its PCR with 60 Vbeta and 13 Jbeta primers. TCRdb keeps only in-frame clones here, not all; method: immunoSEQ multiplex PCR. The table records roughly 180,000 clones, around 80% of them present only once. The sample consisted of PBMCs. These receptors originate from a female donor in good health and CMV-seronegative.

The chain uses TRBV30 and TRBJ2-3; 8 bases are a match to TRBD2. V lost 1 base to trimming and J lost 4 bases; unmatched junction nucleotides: 7. CDR3 length: 15 residues. Germline CDR1 and CDR2: GTSNPN and SVGIG (reference sequence). CDR3 sequence (DNA): TGTGCCTGGAGTGGGGGGACTAGTCGCCCAGATACGCAGTATTTT. It specifies CAWSGGTSRPDTQYF.

In this sample, this clone turned up once. The chain recombines TRBV7-2 with TRBJ2-1; 9 nucleotides match TRBD2. V shed 5 bases, J shed 12 bases, and the junction held 23 bases outside the gene matches. The germline gives CDR1 SGHTA, CDR2 FQGNSA. This CDR3 region has 18 residues. The CDR3 DNA reads as TGTGCCAGCAGCGACAACCCTCTCCTAGCGGGAAATTCCTTGGCGCAGTTCTTC. It yields the protein CASSDNPLLAGNSLAQFF.

V usage is TRBV19 and J usage is TRBJ2-4, with TRBD2 matching 7 bases. The ends lost 7 bases at V and 3 bases at J; junction bases unmatched: 3. Germline loops: CDR1 LNHDA, CDR2 SQIVND (reference sequence). The CDR3 runs 13 residues. The CDR3 nucleotides read TGTGCCAGTATGCAGCGGGGCAAAAACATTCAGTACTTC. Its protein product is CASMQRGKNIQYF. Looking up the rest from reference TRBV19 and TRBJ2-4 gives the full variable domain: DGGITQSPKYLFRKEGQNVTLSCEQNLNHDAMYWYRQDPGQGLRLIYYSQIVNDFQKGDIAEGYSVSREKKESFPLTVTSAQKNPTAFYLCASMQRGKNIQYFGAGTRLSVL.

The genes are TRBV7-2 and TRBJ1-4, with a weak D call TRBD1 (5 bases). V was clipped by 5 bases and J by 6 bases, with 10 bases between them. Germline lookup yields CDR1 SGHTA and CDR2 FQGNSA. The CDR3 has 13 amino acids. The CDR3 sequence is CASSRQSDEKLFF. The CDR3 DNA reads as TGTGCCAGCAGCCGACAGAGTGATGAAAAACTGTTTTTT.

The chain couples TRBV5-1 to TRBJ2-5; 7 nucleotides line up with TRBD2. The CDR3 runs to 15 residues. The germline V gene encodes CDR1 SGHRS and CDR2 YFSETQ. Trimming removed 1 base from V and 1 base from J; junction bases left unmatched: 4. The CDR3 region has the DNA TGCGCCAGCAGCTTGCTTCCTAGCGGCCAAGAGACCCAGTACTTC. It specifies CASSLLPSGQETQYF.

This chain uses TRBV29-1 with TRBJ1-4; D not certain. Germline loops: CDR1 SQVTM, CDR2 ANQGSEA. V was clipped by 5 bases and J by 6 bases, with 10 bases between them. CDR3 length: 12 amino acids. The CDR3 nucleotides are TGCAGCGTTAGGAGGGCGGATGAAAAACTGTTTTTT. Its translation is CSVRRADEKLFF.

This clone was picked up one time. The chain employs TRBV7-9 and TRBJ2-5, with TRBD2 identical over 14 bases. CDR1 and CDR2 (germline): SEHNR, FQNEAQ (reference sequence). The length of the CDR3 is 16 residues. With 4 bases clipped from V and 6 bases from J, the junction kept 7 bases outside the gene matches. The CDR3 sequence: CASSSTSGRELKTQYF. DNA of the CDR3: TGTGCCAGCAGCTCGACTAGCGGGAGGGAGTTAAAGACCCAGTACTTC.

This clone showed up just a few times. This chain joins TRBV27 and TRBJ2-7; TRBD1 agrees at 7 bases. The CDR3 has 13 residues. CDR1 MNHEY and CDR2 SMNVEV come from the germline V gene (reference sequence). V trimming: 3 bases; J trimming: 3 bases; junction bases outside the gene matches: 2. The CDR3: CASSFGTVYEQYF. CDR3 nucleotide sequence: TGTGCCAGCAGTTTCGGGACAGTCTACGAGCAGTACTTC.

The chain couples TRBV28 to TRBJ2-3; no reliable D call. Per germline, CDR1 MDHEN and CDR2 SYDVKM. The V end lost 5 bases, the J end lost 7 bases, and 10 bases lay between the germline ends. CDR3 size: 12 residues. CDR3 amino acids: CASSTLGYTQYF. Written as DNA, the CDR3 is TGTGCCAGCAGTACCCTCGGGTATACGCAGTATTTT.